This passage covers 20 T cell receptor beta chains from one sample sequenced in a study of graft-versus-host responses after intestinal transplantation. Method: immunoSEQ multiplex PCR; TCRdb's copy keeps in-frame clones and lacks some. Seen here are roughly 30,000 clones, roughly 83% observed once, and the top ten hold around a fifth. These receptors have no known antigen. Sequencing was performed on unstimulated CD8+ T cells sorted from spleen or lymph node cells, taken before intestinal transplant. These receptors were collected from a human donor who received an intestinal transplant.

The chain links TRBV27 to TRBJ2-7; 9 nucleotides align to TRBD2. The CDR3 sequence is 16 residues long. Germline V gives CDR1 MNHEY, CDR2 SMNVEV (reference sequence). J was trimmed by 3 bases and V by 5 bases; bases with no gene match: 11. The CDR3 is CASSLPGLASNYEQYF. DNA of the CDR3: TGTGCCAGCAGTCTGCCCGGACTAGCGAGCAACTACGAGCAGTACTTC.

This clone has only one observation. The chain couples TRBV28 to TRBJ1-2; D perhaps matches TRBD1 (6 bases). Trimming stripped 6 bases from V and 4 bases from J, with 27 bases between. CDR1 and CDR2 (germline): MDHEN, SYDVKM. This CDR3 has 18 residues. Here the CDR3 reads CASSLVPRIRGKAYGYTF. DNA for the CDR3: TGTGCCAGCAGCTTGGTACCTCGAATTAGGGGGAAGGCCTATGGCTACACCTTC.

CDR3 sequence reads: CASSGTGRSTGELFF. CDR3 DNA: TGTGCCAGCAGTGGGACAGGCCGCAGCACCGGGGAGCTGTTTTTT. The gene calls are TRBV27 and TRBJ2-2; TRBD1 agrees at 8 bases. Germline CDR1 is MNHEY and CDR2 is SMNVEV (reference sequence). The CDR3 runs 15 residues. The ends lost 5 bases at V and 4 bases at J; junction bases unmatched: 6.

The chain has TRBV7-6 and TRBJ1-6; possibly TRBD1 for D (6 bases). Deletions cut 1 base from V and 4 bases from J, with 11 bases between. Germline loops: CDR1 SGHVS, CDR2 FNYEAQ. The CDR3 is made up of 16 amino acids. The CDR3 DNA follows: TGTGCCAGCAGCTTAGTTGGGGGGGCGTATAATTCACCCCTCCACTTT. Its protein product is CASSLVGGAYNSPLHF.

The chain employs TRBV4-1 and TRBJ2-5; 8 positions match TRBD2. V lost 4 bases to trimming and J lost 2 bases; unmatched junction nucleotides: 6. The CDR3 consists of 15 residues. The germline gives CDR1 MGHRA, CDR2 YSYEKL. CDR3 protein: CASSLREGPQETQYF. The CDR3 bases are TGCGCCAGCAGCCTCCGGGAGGGCCCACAAGAGACCCAGTACTTC.

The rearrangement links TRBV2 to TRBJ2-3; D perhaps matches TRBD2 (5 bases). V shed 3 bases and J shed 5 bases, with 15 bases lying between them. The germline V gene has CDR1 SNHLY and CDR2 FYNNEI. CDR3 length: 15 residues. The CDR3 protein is CASSDQDSMVDTQYF. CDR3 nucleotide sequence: TGTGCCAGCAGTGATCAGGACTCGATGGTAGATACGCAGTATTTT.

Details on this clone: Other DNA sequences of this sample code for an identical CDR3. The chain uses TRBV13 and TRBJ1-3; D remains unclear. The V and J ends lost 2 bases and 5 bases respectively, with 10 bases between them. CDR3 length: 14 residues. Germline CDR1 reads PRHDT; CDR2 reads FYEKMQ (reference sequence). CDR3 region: CASSLSGVRNTIYF. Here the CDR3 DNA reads TGTGCCAGCAGCTTATCAGGTGTAAGAAACACCATATATTTT.

The CDR3 bases are TGTGCCAGCAGCCCTCGAGCCCTCTCTGGGGCCAACGTCCTGACTTTC. Its translation is CASSPRALSGANVLTF. The chain recombines TRBV7-9 with TRBJ2-6; D not resolved. The CDR3 loop spans 16 amino acids. Trimming left V 5 bases short and J 0 bases short, with 11 bases between. Germline V gene lookup returns CDR1 SEHNR and CDR2 FQNEAQ (reference sequence).

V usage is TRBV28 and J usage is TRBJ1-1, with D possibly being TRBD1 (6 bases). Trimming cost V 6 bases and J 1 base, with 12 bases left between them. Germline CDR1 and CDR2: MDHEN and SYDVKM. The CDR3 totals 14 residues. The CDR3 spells CASRINRANTEAFF. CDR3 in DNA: TGTGCCAGCAGAATAAACAGGGCGAACACTGAAGCTTTCTTT. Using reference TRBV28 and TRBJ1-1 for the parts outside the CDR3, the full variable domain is DVKVTQSSRYLVKRTGEKVFLECVQDMDHENMFWYRQDPGLGLRLIYFSYDVKMKEKGDIPEGYSVSREKKERFSLILESASTNQTSMYLCASRINRANTEAFFGQGTRLTVV.

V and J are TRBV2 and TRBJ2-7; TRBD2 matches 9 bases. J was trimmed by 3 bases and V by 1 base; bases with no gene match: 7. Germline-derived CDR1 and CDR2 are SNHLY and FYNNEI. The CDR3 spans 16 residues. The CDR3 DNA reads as TGTGCCAGCAGTGAAGGGGGGGGACTAGCCGGCTACGAGCAGTACTTC. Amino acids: CASSEGGGLAGYEQYF.

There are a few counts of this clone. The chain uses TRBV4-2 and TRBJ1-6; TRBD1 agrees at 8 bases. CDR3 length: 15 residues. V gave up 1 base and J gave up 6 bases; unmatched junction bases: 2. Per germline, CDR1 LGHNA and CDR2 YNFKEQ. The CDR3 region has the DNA TGTGCCAGCAGCCAAGTAACAGGGGGTAATTCACCCCTCCACTTT. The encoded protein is CASSQVTGGNSPLHF.

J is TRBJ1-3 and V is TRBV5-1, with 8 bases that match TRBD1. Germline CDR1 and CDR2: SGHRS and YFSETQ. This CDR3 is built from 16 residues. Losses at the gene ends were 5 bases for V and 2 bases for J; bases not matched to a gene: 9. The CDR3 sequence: CASRWPGQEPGNTIYF. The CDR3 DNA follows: TGCGCCAGCAGATGGCCGGGACAGGAGCCTGGAAACACCATATATTTT.

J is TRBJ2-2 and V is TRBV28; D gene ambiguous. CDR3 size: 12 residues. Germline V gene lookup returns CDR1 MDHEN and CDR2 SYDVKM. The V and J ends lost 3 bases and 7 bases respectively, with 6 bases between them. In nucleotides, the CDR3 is TGTGCCAGCAGTTTGAGTAACGGGGAGCTGTTTTTT. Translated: CASSLSNGELFF.

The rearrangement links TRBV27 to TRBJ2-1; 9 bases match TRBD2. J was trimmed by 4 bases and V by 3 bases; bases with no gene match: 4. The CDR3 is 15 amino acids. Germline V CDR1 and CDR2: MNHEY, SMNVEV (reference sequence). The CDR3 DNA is TGTGCCAGCAGTTTTGGCGGGGGGGCGTACAATGAGCAGTTCTTC. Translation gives CASSFGGGAYNEQFF.

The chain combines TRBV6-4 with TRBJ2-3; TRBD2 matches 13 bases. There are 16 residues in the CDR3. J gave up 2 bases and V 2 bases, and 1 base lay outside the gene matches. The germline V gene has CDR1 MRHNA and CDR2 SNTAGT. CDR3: CASSDGTSGDTDTQYF. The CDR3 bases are TGTGCCAGCAGTGACGGGACTAGCGGGGACACAGATACGCAGTATTTT.

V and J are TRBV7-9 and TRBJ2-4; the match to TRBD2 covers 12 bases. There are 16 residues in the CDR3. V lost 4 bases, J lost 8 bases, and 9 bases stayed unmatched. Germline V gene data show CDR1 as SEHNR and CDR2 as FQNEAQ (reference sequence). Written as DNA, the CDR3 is TGTGCCAGCAGCTCGACTAGCGGGGGTAAGGGGCACATTCAGTACTTC. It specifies CASSSTSGGKGHIQYF.

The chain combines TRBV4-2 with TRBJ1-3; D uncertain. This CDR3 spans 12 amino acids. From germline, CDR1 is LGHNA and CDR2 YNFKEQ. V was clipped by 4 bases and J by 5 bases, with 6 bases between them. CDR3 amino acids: CASSRNRNTIYF. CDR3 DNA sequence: TGTGCCAGCAGCCGAAACAGAAACACCATATATTTT.

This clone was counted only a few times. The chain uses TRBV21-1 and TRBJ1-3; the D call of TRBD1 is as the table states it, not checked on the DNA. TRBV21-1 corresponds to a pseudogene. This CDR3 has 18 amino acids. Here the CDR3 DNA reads TGTGCCAGCACACCCGGGACAGATTTACCCGCCTCTGGAAACACCATATATTTT. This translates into CASTPGTDLPASGNTIYF.

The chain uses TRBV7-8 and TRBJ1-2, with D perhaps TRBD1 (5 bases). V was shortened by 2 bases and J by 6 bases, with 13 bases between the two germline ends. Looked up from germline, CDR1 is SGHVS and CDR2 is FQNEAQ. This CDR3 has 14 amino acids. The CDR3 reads CASSLRQPSDGYTF. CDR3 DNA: TGTGCCAGCAGCTTAAGACAGCCGAGTGATGGCTACACCTTC.

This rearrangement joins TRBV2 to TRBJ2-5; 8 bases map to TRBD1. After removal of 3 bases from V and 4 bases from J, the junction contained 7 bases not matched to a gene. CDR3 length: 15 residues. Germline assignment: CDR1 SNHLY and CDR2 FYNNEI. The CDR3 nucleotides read TGTGCCAGCAGTGAGGGCAGGGGGCAAGGAGAGACCCAGTACTTC. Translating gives CASSEGRGQGETQYF. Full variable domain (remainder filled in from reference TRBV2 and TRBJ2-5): EPEVTQTPSHQVTQMGQEVILRCVPISNHLYFYWYRQILGQKVEFLVSFYNNEISEKSEIFDDQFSVERPDGSNFTLKIRSTKLEDSAMYFCASSEGRGQGETQYFGPGTRLLVL.